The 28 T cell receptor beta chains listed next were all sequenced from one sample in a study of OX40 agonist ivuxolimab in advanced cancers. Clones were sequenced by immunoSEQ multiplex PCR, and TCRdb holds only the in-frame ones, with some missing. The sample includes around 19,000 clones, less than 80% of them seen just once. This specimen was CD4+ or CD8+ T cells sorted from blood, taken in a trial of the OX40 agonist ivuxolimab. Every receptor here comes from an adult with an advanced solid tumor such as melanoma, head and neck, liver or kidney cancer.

CDR3 residues: CASSSTTSGGYNEQFF. DNA of the CDR3: TGTGCCAGCAGCTCAACCACTAGCGGGGGTTACAATGAGCAGTTCTTC. This sequence joins TRBV7-9 and TRBJ2-1; 11 bases match TRBD2. V was pared by 4 bases and J by 4 bases, with 6 bases of the junction left unmatched. CDR3 size: 16 residues. CDR1 SEHNR and CDR2 FQNEAQ come from the germline V gene (reference sequence).

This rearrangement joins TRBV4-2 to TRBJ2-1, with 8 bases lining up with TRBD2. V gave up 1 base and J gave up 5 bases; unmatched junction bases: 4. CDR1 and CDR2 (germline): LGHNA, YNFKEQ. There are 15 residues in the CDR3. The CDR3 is CASSQARGANNEQFF. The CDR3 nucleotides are TGTGCCAGCAGCCAAGCGCGGGGGGCCAACAATGAGCAGTTCTTC.

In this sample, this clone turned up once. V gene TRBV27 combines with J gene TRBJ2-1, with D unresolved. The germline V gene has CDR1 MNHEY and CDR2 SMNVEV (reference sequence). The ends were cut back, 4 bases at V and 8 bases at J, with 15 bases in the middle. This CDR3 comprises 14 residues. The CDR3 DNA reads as TGTGCCAGCAGTTCGTCGTTGCAGGTCCATGAGCAGTTCTTC. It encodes CASSSSLQVHEQFF.

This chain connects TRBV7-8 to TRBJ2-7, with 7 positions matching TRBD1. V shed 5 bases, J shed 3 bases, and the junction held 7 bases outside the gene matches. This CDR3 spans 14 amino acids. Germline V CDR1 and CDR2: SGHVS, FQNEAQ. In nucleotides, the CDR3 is TGTGCCAGCAGCGCTTACAGGGGTGACTACGAGCAGTACTTC. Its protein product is CASSAYRGDYEQYF.

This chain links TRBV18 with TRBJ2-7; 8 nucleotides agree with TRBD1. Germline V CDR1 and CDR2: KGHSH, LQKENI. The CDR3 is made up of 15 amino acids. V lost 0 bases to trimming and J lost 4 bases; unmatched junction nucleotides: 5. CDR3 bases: TGTGCCAGCTCACCACCCGACAGGGGAGCGTACGAGCAGTACTTC. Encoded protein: CASSPPDRGAYEQYF.

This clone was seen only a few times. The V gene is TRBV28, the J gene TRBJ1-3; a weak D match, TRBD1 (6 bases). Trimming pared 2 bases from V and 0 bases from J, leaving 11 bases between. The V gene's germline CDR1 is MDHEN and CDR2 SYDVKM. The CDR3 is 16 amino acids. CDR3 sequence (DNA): TGTGCCAGCAGTTTAATTGGACAGCTCTCTGGAAACACCATATATTTT. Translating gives CASSLIGQLSGNTIYF.

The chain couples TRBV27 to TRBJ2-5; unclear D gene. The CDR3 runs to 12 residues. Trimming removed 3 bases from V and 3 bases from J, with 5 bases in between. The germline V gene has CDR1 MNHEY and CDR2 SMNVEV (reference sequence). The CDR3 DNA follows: TGTGCCAGCAGTTTCGCTGAAGAGACCCAGTACTTC. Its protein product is CASSFAEETQYF.

The CDR3 DNA sequence: TGTGCCATCAGTGAAAGGGGACAGGGAACTATCTACAATGAGCAGTTCTTC. Translating gives CAISERGQGTIYNEQFF. This chain connects TRBV10-3 to TRBJ2-1, with 9 bases fitting TRBD1. V was pared by 3 bases and J by 3 bases, with 9 bases of the junction left unmatched. This CDR3 region has 17 residues. Germline V gives CDR1 ENHRY, CDR2 SYGVKD.

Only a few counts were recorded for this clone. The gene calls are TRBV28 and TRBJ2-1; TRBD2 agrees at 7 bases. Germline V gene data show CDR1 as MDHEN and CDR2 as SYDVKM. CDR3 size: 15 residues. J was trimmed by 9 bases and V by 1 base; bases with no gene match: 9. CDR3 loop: CASSLSRGLVREQFF. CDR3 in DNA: TGTGCCAGCAGTTTATCCAGAGGACTAGTTCGTGAGCAGTTCTTC.

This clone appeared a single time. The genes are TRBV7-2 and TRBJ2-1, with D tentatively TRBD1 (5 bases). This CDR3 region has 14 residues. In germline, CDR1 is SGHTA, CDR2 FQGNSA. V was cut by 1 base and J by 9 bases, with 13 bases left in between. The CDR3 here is CASSLDPVGVEQFF. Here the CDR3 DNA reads TGTGCCAGCAGCTTAGACCCGGTAGGGGTTGAGCAGTTCTTC. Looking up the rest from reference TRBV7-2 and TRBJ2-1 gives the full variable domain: GAGVSQSPSNKVTEKGKDVELRCDPISGHTALYWYRQSLGQGLEFLIYFQGNSAPDKSGLPSDRFSAERTGGSVSTLTIQRTQQEDSAVYLCASSLDPVGVEQFFGPGTRLTVL.

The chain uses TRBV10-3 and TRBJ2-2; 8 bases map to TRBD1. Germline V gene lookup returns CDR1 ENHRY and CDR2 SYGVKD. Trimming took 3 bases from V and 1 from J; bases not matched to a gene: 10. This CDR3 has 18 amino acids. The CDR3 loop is CAISDGQGISLNTGELFF. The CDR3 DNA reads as TGTGCCATCAGTGACGGACAGGGTATATCTCTGAACACCGGGGAGCTGTTTTTT.

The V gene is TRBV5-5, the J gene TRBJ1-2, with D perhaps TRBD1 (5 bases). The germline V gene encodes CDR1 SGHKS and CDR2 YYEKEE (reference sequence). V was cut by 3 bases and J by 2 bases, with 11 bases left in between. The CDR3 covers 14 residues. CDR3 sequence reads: CASSSPGINYGYTF. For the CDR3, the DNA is TGTGCCAGCAGCTCGCCAGGGATAAACTATGGCTACACCTTC.

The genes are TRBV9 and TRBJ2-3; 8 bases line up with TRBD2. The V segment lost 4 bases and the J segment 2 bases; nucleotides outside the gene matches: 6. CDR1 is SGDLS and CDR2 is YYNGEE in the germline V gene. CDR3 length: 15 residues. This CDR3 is CASSPSGGDTDTQYF. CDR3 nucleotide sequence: TGTGCCAGCAGCCCTTCCGGGGGGGACACAGATACGCAGTATTTT.

CDR3 coding DNA: TGCGCCAGCAGCTCCAGACTAGCGGGAGGCGGTGAGACCCAGTACTTC. As protein: CASSSRLAGGGETQYF. The rearrangement links TRBV5-1 to TRBJ2-5, with 13 bases that match TRBD2. The V segment lost 3 bases and the J segment 5 bases; nucleotides outside the gene matches: 7. Looked up from germline, CDR1 is SGHRS and CDR2 is YFSETQ. CDR3 length: 16 amino acids.

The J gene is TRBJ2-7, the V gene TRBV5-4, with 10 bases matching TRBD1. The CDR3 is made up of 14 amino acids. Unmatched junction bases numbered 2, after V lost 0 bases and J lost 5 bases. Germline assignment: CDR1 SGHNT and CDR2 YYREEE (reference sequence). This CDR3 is CASSLGDRGHEQYF. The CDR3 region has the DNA TGTGCCAGCAGCTTGGGGGACAGGGGCCACGAGCAGTACTTC.

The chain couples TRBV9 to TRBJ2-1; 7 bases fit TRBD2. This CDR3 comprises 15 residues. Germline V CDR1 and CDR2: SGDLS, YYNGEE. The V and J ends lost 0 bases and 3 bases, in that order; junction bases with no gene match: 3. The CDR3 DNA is TGTGCCAGCAGCGTAGAAGCTAGCGGCTACAATGAGCAGTTCTTC. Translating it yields CASSVEASGYNEQFF. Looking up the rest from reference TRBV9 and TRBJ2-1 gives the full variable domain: DSGVTQTPKHLITATGQRVTLRCSPRSGDLSVYWYQQSLDQGLQFLIQYYNGEERAKGNILERFSAQQFPDLHSELNLSSLELGDSALYFCASSVEASGYNEQFFGPGTRLTVL.

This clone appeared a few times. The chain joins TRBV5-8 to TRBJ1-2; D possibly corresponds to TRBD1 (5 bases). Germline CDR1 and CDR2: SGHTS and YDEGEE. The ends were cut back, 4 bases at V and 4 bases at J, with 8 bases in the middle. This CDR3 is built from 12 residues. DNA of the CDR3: TGTGCCAGCAGCCGGGGGTTCTATGGCTACACCTTC. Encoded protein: CASSRGFYGYTF.

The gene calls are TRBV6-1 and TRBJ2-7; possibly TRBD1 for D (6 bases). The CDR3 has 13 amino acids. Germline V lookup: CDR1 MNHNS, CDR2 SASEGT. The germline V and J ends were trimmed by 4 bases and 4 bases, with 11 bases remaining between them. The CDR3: CASSVQGNYEQYF. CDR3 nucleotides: TGTGCCAGCAGTGTTCAGGGGAATTACGAGCAGTACTTC.

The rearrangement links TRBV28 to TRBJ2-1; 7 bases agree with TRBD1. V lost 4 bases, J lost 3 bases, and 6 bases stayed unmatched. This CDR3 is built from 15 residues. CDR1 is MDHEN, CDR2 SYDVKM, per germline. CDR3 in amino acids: CASSSSDRSYNEQFF. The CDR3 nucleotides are TGTGCCAGCAGTTCGTCGGACAGGAGCTACAATGAGCAGTTCTTC.

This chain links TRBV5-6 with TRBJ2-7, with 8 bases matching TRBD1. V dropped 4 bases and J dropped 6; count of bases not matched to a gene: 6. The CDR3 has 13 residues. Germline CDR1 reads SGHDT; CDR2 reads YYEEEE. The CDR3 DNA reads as TGTGCCAGCAGCGCAGGGGGCTATAGCGAGCAGTACTTC. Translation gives CASSAGGYSEQYF. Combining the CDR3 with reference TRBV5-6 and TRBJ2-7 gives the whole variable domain DAGVTQSPTHLIKTRGQQVTLRCSPKSGHDTVSWYQQALGQGPQFIFQYYEEEERQRGNFPDRFSGHQFPNYSSELNVNALLLGDSALYLCASSAGGYSEQYFGPGTRLTVT.

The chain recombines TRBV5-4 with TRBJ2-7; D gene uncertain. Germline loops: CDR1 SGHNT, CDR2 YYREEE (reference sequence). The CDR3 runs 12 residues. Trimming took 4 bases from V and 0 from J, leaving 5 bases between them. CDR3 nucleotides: TGTGCCAGCAGCCTGAGCTCCTACGAGCAGTACTTC. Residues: CASSLSSYEQYF.

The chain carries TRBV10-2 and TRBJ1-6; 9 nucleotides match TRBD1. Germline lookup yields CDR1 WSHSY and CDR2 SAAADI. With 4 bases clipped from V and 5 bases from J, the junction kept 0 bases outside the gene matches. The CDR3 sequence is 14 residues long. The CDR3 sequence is CASSGDRDNSPLHF. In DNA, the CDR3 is TGCGCCAGCAGTGGGGACAGGGATAATTCACCCCTCCACTTT.

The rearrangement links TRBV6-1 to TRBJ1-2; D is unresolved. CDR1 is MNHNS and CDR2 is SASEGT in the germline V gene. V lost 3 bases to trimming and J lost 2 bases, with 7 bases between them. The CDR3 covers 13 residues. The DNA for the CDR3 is TGTGCCAGCAGTGAGGGGTTGAACTATGGCTACACCTTC. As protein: CASSEGLNYGYTF.

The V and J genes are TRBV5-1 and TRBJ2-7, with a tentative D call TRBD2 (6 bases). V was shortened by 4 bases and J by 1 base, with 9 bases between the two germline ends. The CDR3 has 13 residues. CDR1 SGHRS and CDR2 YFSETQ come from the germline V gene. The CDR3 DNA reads TGCGCCAGCAGCGGACGGGGGTCCTACGAGCAGTACTTC. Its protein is CASSGRGSYEQYF.

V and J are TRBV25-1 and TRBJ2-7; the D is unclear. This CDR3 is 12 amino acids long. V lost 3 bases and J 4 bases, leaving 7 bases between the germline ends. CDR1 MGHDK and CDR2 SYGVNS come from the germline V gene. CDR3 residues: CASSDRYYEQYF. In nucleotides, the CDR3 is TGTGCCAGCAGTGACAGGTATTACGAGCAGTACTTC.

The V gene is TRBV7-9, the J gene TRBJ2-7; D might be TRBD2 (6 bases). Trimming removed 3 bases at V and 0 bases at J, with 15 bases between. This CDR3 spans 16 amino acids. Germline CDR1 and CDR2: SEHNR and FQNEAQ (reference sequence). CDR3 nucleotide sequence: TGTGCCAGCAGCTTCGGCCTGGGACTCGACTCCTACGAGCAGTACTTC. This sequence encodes CASSFGLGLDSYEQYF.

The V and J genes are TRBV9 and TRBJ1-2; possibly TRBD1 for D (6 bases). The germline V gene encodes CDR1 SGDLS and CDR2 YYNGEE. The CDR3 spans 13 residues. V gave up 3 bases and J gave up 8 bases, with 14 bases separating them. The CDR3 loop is CASSGGGAVGYTF. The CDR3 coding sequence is TGTGCCAGCAGCGGAGGGGGGGCAGTCGGCTACACCTTC.

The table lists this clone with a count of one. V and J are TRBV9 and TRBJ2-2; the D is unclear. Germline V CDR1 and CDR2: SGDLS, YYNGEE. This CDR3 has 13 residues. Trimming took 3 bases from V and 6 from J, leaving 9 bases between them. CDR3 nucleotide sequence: TGTGCCAGCAGCGCGAGTTTGCCCGGGGAGCTGTTTTTT. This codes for CASSASLPGELFF. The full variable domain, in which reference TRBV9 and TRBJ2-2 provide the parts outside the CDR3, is DSGVTQTPKHLITATGQRVTLRCSPRSGDLSVYWYQQSLDQGLQFLIQYYNGEERAKGNILERFSAQQFPDLHSELNLSSLELGDSALYFCASSASLPGELFFGEGSRLTVL.